One T cell receptor (beta chain) is described in this entry. The sample is drawn from a study of blood T cell repertoires in COVID-19. About the study: The analysed material was cDNA or gDNA that came from T cells, B-cell-depleted T cells, or PBMCs.

The authors' processing: For nucleated cells, counts were estimated from reference gene primer amplification. Only in-frame clones appear in the TCRdb table, and some are missing; sequencing was by immunoSEQ multiplex PCR. V, J and clone size reflect that table, while D and trimming were determined from the DNA. The data hold under 100,000 clones, with 70% to 90% observed a single time. The sequence derives from a young man with acute or convalescent COVID-19. The material sequenced was peripheral blood.

The CDR3 sequence: CASSGNIGGGGYTF. For the CDR3, the DNA is TGTGCCAGCAGCGGAAACATAGGCGGGGGAGGCTACACCTTC. The chain has TRBV9 and TRBJ1-2, with D possibly being TRBD1 (5 bases). V was cut by 3 bases and J by 8 bases, with 17 bases left in between. The CDR3 is made up of 14 amino acids. Germline V gene data show CDR1 as SGDLS and CDR2 as YYNGEE.